These 14 T cell receptor beta chains originate from one sample sequenced in a study of spatial heterogeneity in lung cancer (dated by TCRdb to the late 2010s). Sample time point, as interpreted from the label and publication: sample taken at primary tumor resection. Without any cell sorting, TCR sequencing was performed on whole RNA extracted either from tumor and nontumor lung tissue or from cryopreserved PBMC samples. Libraries came from 5' RACE. The sample was run on a NextSeq 500. TCRdb reprocessed the public reads (quality trimming at Q25 with fastp, clone calling with MiXCR) and kept in-frame beta chains. Rows matching on CDR3 protein sequence are summarized as one entry with the most common DNA and genes. This sample holds 80,000 to 95,000 distinct CDR3 sequences; under 9% were observed only once. 6.5% to 8.5% of the sample lies in the top ten. This specimen consisted of PBMCs, obtained at surgery. The receptors here all came from a male donor with early-stage non-small cell lung cancer.

This clonotype was found a few times. The genes are TRBV29-1 and TRBJ2-7; D is unclear. Germline loops: CDR1 SQVTM, CDR2 ANQGSEA. This CDR3 is 12 amino acids long. Trimming removed 4 bases from V and 2 bases from J, with 9 bases in between. CDR3: CSVGYSTYEQYF. The CDR3 coding sequence is TGCAGCGTTGGATACAGTACCTACGAGCAGTACTTC.

This clonotype was counted a few times. This sequence joins TRBV6-6 and TRBJ2-3; TRBD1 matches at 8 bases. The CDR3 totals 16 residues. Germline-derived CDR1 and CDR2 are MNHNY and SVGAGI (reference sequence). V shed 0 bases, J shed 2 bases, and the junction held 4 bases outside the gene matches. The CDR3 reads CASSYSRTGTTDTQYF. DNA for the CDR3: TGTGCCAGCAGTTACTCGAGGACAGGGACCACAGATACGCAGTATTTT.

The chain combines TRBV6-2 or TRBV6-3 with TRBJ2-3, with unresolved D. CDR1 is MNHEY and CDR2 is SVGEGT in the germline V gene. This CDR3 contains 15 residues. V lost 6 bases to trimming and J lost 2 bases, with 15 bases between them. CDR3 sequence reads: CASSHGVRPTDTQYF. The DNA for the CDR3 is TGTGCCAGCAGCCACGGAGTTCGCCCCACAGATACGCAGTATTTT.

With regard to this clonotype: A much larger clone is a single base away; this may be a read error. The CDR3 loop is CASSFSSQMGGYSF. The CDR3 DNA follows: TGTGCCAGCAGCTTTAGCTCCCAGATGGGCGGCTACTCCTTC. The chain carries TRBV7-8 and TRBJ1-2; D is undetermined. Germline CDR1 is SGHVS and CDR2 is FQNEAQ. CDR3 length equals 14 residues.

This clonotype was observed a few times. This rearrangement joins TRBV7-2 to TRBJ2-7, with D possibly being TRBD1 (6 bases). V lost 4 bases and J lost 4, with 14 bases in between. The V gene's germline CDR1 is SGHTA and CDR2 FQGNSA. The CDR3 is 14 amino acids. The DNA of the CDR3 is TGTGCCAGCAGCTCCGCCGGGACAAGTTACGAGCAGTACTTC. Residues: CASSSAGTSYEQYF.

This clonotype was seen a few times. The J gene is TRBJ1-5, the V gene TRBV28, with D possibly TRBD1 on 6 matching bases. From germline, CDR1 is MDHEN and CDR2 SYDVKM. The V gene lost 1 base and the J gene lost 2 bases, with 9 bases spanning the gap. CDR3 length equals 15 residues. The CDR3 DNA follows: TGTGCCAGCAGTTTATACAGGGCAGGCAATCAGCCCCAGCATTTT. Translation: CASSLYRAGNQPQHF.

The chain has TRBV20-1 and TRBJ1-5; 8 nucleotides match TRBD1. Per germline, CDR1 DFQATT and CDR2 SNEGSKA (reference sequence). The CDR3 has 13 amino acids. V lost 5 bases and J lost 6; bases outside the gene matches: 6. CDR3 nucleotides: TGCAGTGCTCAGGACAGGGAGCCTCAGCCCCAGCATTTT. As protein: CSAQDREPQPQHF.

V usage is TRBV7-2 and J usage is TRBJ2-1; TRBD2 matches at 8 bases. CDR1 and CDR2 from the germline V gene are SGHTA and FQGNSA. V was clipped by 1 base and J by 7 bases; unmatched bases: 6. The CDR3 totals 15 residues. This CDR3 is CASSLVAGRGNEQFF. The CDR3 nucleotides read TGTGCCAGCAGCTTAGTAGCGGGAAGGGGTAATGAGCAGTTCTTC.

The rearrangement joins TRBV11-2 to TRBJ2-2; the match to TRBD1 covers 9 bases. Trimming cost V 4 bases and J 4 bases; bases outside gene matches: 10. The length of the CDR3 is 17 residues. CDR1 and CDR2 (germline): SGHAT, FQNNGV. The CDR3 nucleotides are TGTGCCAGCAGCTCTTCCACAGGGGGCCCGGGCACCGGGGAGCTGTTTTTT. As protein: CASSSSTGGPGTGELFF.

A few counts support this clonotype. The CDR3 sequence: CASSLTSGGAGSDTQYF. The DNA for the CDR3 is TGTGCCAGCAGCTTGACTAGCGGGGGGGCTGGATCGGATACGCAGTATTTT. The chain employs TRBV7-2 and TRBJ2-3, with 14 bases fitting TRBD2. Germline loops: CDR1 SGHTA, CDR2 FQGNSA. This CDR3 spans 17 amino acids. V lost 3 bases, J lost 6 bases, and 8 bases stayed unmatched.

The chain uses TRBV14 and TRBJ2-5; D may match TRBD1 or TRBD2 (5 bases each). Germline V lookup: CDR1 SGHDN, CDR2 FVKESK. The CDR3 loop spans 15 amino acids. Trimming pared 2 bases from V and 5 bases from J, leaving 15 bases between. The CDR3: CASSQLGMGDETQYF. In nucleotides, the CDR3 is TGTGCCAGCAGCCAACTTGGGATGGGGGACGAGACCCAGTACTTC.

In nucleotides, the CDR3 is TGTGCCAGCAGTCCCCCGGGGTTAACCCAGTACTTC. It translates to CASSPPGLTQYF. The chain carries TRBV28 and TRBJ2-5, with D maybe TRBD2 (5 bases). The CDR3 contains 12 residues. In germline, CDR1 is MDHEN, CDR2 SYDVKM. V shed 5 bases and J shed 8 bases, with 12 bases lying between them.

A few counts support this clonotype. The V and J genes are TRBV7-9 and TRBJ2-2; 7 positions agree with TRBD1. The V segment lost 5 bases and the J segment 6 bases; nucleotides outside the gene matches: 6. Germline-derived CDR1 and CDR2 are SEHNR and FQNEAQ (reference sequence). The CDR3 runs to 14 residues. CDR3 loop: CASSPTGNAGELFF. CDR3 sequence (DNA): TGTGCCAGCAGCCCGACAGGGAATGCCGGGGAGCTGTTTTTT.

This clonotype was picked up many times. V usage is TRBV3-1 and J usage is TRBJ2-7, with 7 bases that match TRBD1. The CDR3 sequence is 13 residues long. The germline V gene has CDR1 LGHDT and CDR2 YNNKEL (reference sequence). V gave up 4 bases and J gave up 5 bases; unmatched junction bases: 5. The CDR3 loop is CASSRQGSDEQYF. The DNA for the CDR3 is TGTGCCAGCAGCCGACAGGGATCTGACGAGCAGTACTTC.